The clone carrying this TCR beta chain was picked up many times. Per the germline V gene, CDR1 is SGHRS and CDR2 is YFSETQ. V lost 4 bases to trimming and J lost 9 bases, with 17 bases between them. There are 15 residues in the CDR3. The data originate from a study of response to subunit inactivated influenza vaccine. In TCRdb, the RT-PCR reads were re-called with MiXCR into one record per CDR3 protein. The repertoire includes 400,000 to 650,000 distinct CDR3 sequences, approximately 7.8% of them detected once, and 13% sits in the top ten. This specimen was PBMCs from blood, taken around 25 months after vaccination. This receptor was taken from a man in his fifties or sixties who received an inactivated influenza vaccine. The chain uses TRBV5-1 and TRBJ1-6; no clear D gene. The CDR3 nucleotides read TGCGCCAGCAGCCCAGGAATTAAGGAAAGTTCACCCCTCCACTTT. It translates to CASSPGIKESSPLHF.